The rows below give T cell receptor beta chains drawn from one sample of a study of OX40 agonist ivuxolimab in advanced cancers. Some clones are missing from TCRdb's copy, which holds only in-frame ones; the method was immunoSEQ multiplex PCR. The sample records tens of thousands of clones, around 82% being singletons. The sequences come from CD4+ or CD8+ T cells sorted from blood, collected in a trial of the OX40 agonist ivuxolimab. The receptors stem from an adult with an advanced solid tumor such as melanoma, head and neck, liver or kidney cancer. Both conserved end residues are part of each CDR3. The order of the fields is V gene, J gene, clone size, D gene, CDR3 protein, CDR3 DNA. D genes are given only for firm matches. Not all rows give a size; the values are once, few, many and, for expanded clones, a class.

V: TRBV27
J: TRBJ2-6
size: -
D: -
CDR3: CASSPLSGSGANVLTF
DNA: TGTGCCAGCAGTCCCTTGAGTGGCTCTGGGGCCAACGTCCTGACTTTC

V: TRBV7-8
J: TRBJ1-6
size: -
D: -
CDR3: CASSLGNSPLHF
DNA: TGTGCCAGCAGCTTGGGGAATTCACCCCTCCACTTT

V: TRBV2
J: TRBJ2-1
size: -
D: TRBD2
CDR3: CASTSGLALEQFF
DNA: TGTGCCAGCACCTCCGGACTAGCGCTTGAGCAGTTCTTC

V: TRBV9
J: TRBJ2-7
size: -
D: -
CDR3: CASSVEGNPTYEQYF
DNA: TGTGCCAGCAGCGTAGAGGGGAATCCAACCTACGAGCAGTACTTC

V: TRBV4-1
J: TRBJ2-5
size: -
D: TRBD2
CDR3: CASSQGGAGLQETQYF
DNA: TGCGCCAGCAGCCAAGGGGGAGCGGGGCTTCAAGAGACCCAGTACTTC

V: TRBV11-2
J: TRBJ2-7
size: -
D: -
CDR3: CASSLVHEQYF
DNA: TGTGCCAGCAGCTTAGTCCACGAGCAGTACTTC

V: TRBV5-1
J: TRBJ2-7
size: -
D: TRBD1
CDR3: CASNRDRVGSYEQYF
DNA: TGCGCCAGCAACCGGGACAGGGTTGGTTCCTACGAGCAGTACTTC

V: TRBV5-4
J: TRBJ2-7
size: -
D: -
CDR3: CASSYNQGLGYEQYF
DNA: TGTGCCAGCAGCTATAACCAGGGTCTGGGCTACGAGCAGTACTTC

V: TRBV11-3
J: TRBJ2-5
size: -
D: -
CDR3: CASSPGTGGTSWETQYF
DNA: TGTGCCAGCAGCCCAGGGACAGGAGGGACTAGCTGGGAGACCCAGTACTTC

V: TRBV7-2
J: TRBJ2-7
size: -
D: TRBD2
CDR3: CASSRGDGYEQYF
DNA: TGTGCCAGCAGCCGGGGGGACGGTTACGAGCAGTACTTC

V: TRBV7-6
J: TRBJ2-2
size: -
D: -
CDR3: CASNPTPRGANTGELFF
DNA: TGTGCCAGCAACCCGACCCCAAGAGGAGCGAACACCGGGGAGCTGTTTTTT

V: TRBV11-3
J: TRBJ2-1
size: -
D: TRBD2
CDR3: CASSHPRLAVNEQFF
DNA: TGTGCCAGCAGTCATCCCAGACTAGCGGTAAATGAGCAGTTCTTC

V: TRBV6-1
J: TRBJ2-3
size: -
D: TRBD2
CDR3: CASGPPGGRTDTQYF
DNA: TGTGCCAGCGGTCCCCCCGGCGGGAGAACAGATACGCAGTATTTT

V: TRBV28
J: TRBJ2-3
size: few
D: TRBD2
CDR3: CASSRFRTSGTDTQYF
DNA: TGTGCCAGCAGTCGTTTTAGGACTAGCGGCACAGATACGCAGTATTTT

V: TRBV6-5
J: TRBJ2-1
size: -
D: -
CDR3: CASRGPEQQFF
DNA: TGTGCCAGCCGCGGGCCCGAACAGCAGTTCTTC

V: TRBV5-4
J: TRBJ1-1
size: once
D: -
CDR3: CASTTTAMNTEAFF
DNA: TGTGCCAGCACCACGACAGCTATGAACACTGAAGCTTTCTTT

V: TRBV11-1
J: TRBJ2-2
size: few
D: TRBD1
CDR3: CASSSRDRARSGELFF
DNA: TGTGCCAGCAGCAGCCGGGACAGGGCGCGTTCCGGGGAGCTGTTTTTT

V: TRBV10-3
J: TRBJ2-2
size: -
D: TRBD1
CDR3: CAIRDRGLNTGELFF
DNA: TGTGCCATCAGGGACAGGGGATTGAACACCGGGGAGCTGTTTTTT

V: TRBV9
J: TRBJ1-1
size: -
D: -
CDR3: CASSSLGTEAFF
DNA: TGTGCCAGCAGCTCTCTGGGCACTGAAGCTTTCTTT

V: TRBV11-1
J: TRBJ2-7
size: -
D: TRBD2
CDR3: CASSLDLAGEFYEQYF
DNA: TGTGCCAGCAGCTTAGACCTAGCGGGAGAATTTTACGAGCAGTACTTC

V: TRBV15
J: TRBJ2-2
size: -
D: -
CDR3: CATSSGGMDTGELFF
DNA: TGTGCCACCTCCTCAGGCGGGATGGACACCGGGGAGCTGTTTTTT

V: TRBV6-6
J: TRBJ2-2
size: -
D: -
CDR3: CAGGGSEELFF
DNA: TGTGCCGGGGGGGGCAGCGAGGAGCTGTTTTTT

V: TRBV5-5
J: TRBJ2-7
size: -
D: -
CDR3: CASSPQERATYEQYF
DNA: TGTGCCAGCAGCCCCCAGGAGCGGGCAACCTACGAGCAGTACTTC

V: TRBV6-6
J: TRBJ2-7
size: -
D: TRBD1
CDR3: CASSPRDSIYEQYF
DNA: TGTGCCAGCAGTCCTCGGGACAGTATCTACGAGCAGTACTTC

V: TRBV6-6
J: TRBJ1-1
size: -
D: -
CDR3: CASSTGKAFF
DNA: TGTGCCAGCAGTACAGGAAAAGCTTTCTTT

V: TRBV28
J: TRBJ1-5
size: once
D: -
CDR3: CASSLGRVDQPQHF
DNA: TGTGCCAGCAGTTTGGGAAGGGTGGACCAGCCCCAGCATTTT

V: TRBV5-1
J: TRBJ2-2
size: -
D: -
CDR3: CASSLKQQNTGELFF
DNA: TGCGCCAGCAGCTTGAAACAGCAAAACACCGGGGAGCTGTTTTTT

V: TRBV18
J: TRBJ1-5
size: -
D: TRBD1
CDR3: CASSKTGANQPQHF
DNA: TGTGCCAGCTCAAAGACAGGGGCGAATCAGCCCCAGCATTTT

V: TRBV28
J: TRBJ2-1
size: -
D: -
CDR3: CASSLTPSSRYNEQFF
DNA: TGTGCCAGCAGTTTAACTCCTAGCTCGAGATACAATGAGCAGTTCTTC

V: TRBV28
J: TRBJ1-4
size: -
D: -
CDR3: CASSFIGEGEKLFF
DNA: TGTGCCAGCAGTTTTATTGGAGAGGGGGAAAAACTGTTTTTT

V: TRBV19
J: TRBJ1-1
size: -
D: -
CDR3: CASSALGTWAFF
DNA: TGTGCCAGTAGTGCCTTAGGGACTTGGGCTTTCTTT

V: TRBV14
J: TRBJ2-7
size: -
D: -
CDR3: CASSQIPPPYEQYF
DNA: TGTGCCAGCAGCCAGATCCCTCCCCCCTACGAGCAGTACTTC

V: TRBV2
J: TRBJ2-2
size: once
D: TRBD2
CDR3: CASSELAGFAGELFF
DNA: TGTGCCAGCTCCGAACTAGCGGGCTTTGCCGGGGAGCTGTTTTTT

V: TRBV5-4
J: TRBJ2-7
size: -
D: TRBD1
CDR3: CASRVTGESYEQYF
DNA: TGTGCCAGCAGGGTGACAGGGGAATCCTACGAGCAGTACTTC

V: TRBV12-5
J: TRBJ2-5
size: -
D: -
CDR3: CASAPPSGETQYF
DNA: TGTGCTAGTGCCCCCCCGAGCGGAGAGACCCAGTACTTC

V: TRBV4-1
J: TRBJ2-7
size: -
D: -
CDR3: CASSQAADEQYF
DNA: TGCGCCAGCAGCCAAGCAGCCGACGAGCAGTACTTC

V: TRBV7-9
J: TRBJ2-5
size: -
D: TRBD2
CDR3: CASRRSGRAGETQYF
DNA: TGTGCCAGCAGACGTAGCGGGAGGGCCGGAGAGACCCAGTACTTC

V: TRBV2
J: TRBJ2-6
size: -
D: -
CDR3: CASRRAATSGANVLTF
DNA: TGTGCCAGCAGGAGAGCGGCTACCTCTGGGGCCAACGTCCTGACTTTC

V: TRBV4-1
J: TRBJ2-1
size: -
D: TRBD1
CDR3: CASSQGADSEQFF
DNA: TGCGCCAGCAGTCAGGGGGCGGATAGTGAGCAGTTCTTC

V: TRBV4-1
J: TRBJ2-4
size: few
D: -
CDR3: CASKTRNIQYF
DNA: TGCGCCAGCAAAACGAGAAACATTCAGTACTTC

V: TRBV6-5
J: TRBJ2-3
size: -
D: -
CDR3: CASSYRGGDADTQYF
DNA: TGTGCCAGCAGTTACAGGGGCGGGGACGCCGATACGCAGTATTTT